This TCR beta chain was obtained from a study of blood T cell repertoires in COVID-19. Under the authors' procedure: Scientists estimated how many nucleated cells there were by amplifying reference gene primers. Assay used: immunoSEQ multiplex PCR; TCRdb lists only in-frame clones, some missing. The V and J calls and clone size come from that table; D and trimming were worked out from the DNA. The data hold around 250,000 clones, with 86% observed a single time. Material: peripheral blood. This clonotype originated in a woman between 55 and 75 years old who had recovered from COVID-19.

In DNA form, the CDR3 reads TGTGCCAGCAGCTCCCGCGGGACAGTTGGCTACAATGAGCAGTTCTTC. Protein sequence: CASSSRGTVGYNEQFF. This rearrangement joins TRBV11-3 to TRBJ2-1, with D perhaps matching TRBD1 (7 bases). V lost 4 bases and J 3 bases, leaving 16 bases between the germline ends. Germline V gives CDR1 SGHNT, CDR2 YENEEA. CDR3 length equals 16 residues.